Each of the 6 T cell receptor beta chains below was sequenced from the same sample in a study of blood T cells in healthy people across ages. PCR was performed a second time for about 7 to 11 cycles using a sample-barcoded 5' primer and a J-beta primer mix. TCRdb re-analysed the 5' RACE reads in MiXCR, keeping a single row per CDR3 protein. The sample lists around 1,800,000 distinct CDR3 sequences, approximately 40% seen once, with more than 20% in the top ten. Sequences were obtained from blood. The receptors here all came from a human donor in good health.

CDR3 nucleotide sequence: TGTGCCAGCGGGGCGGTAGGGACTGAAGCTTTCTTT. This gives the protein CASGAVGTEAFF. J is TRBJ1-1 and V is TRBV12-3 or TRBV12-4; D perhaps matches TRBD1 (5 bases). Trimming left V 8 bases short and J 5 bases short, with 12 bases between. This CDR3 comprises 12 residues.

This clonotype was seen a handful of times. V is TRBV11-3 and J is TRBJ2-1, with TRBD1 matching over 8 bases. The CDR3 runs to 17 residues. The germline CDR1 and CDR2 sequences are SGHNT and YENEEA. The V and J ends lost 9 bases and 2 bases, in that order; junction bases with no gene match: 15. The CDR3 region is CARDRVRTSLTYNEQFF. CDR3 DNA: TGTGCCAGGGACAGGGTCCGAACCTCCTTAACCTACAATGAGCAGTTCTTC.

The CDR3 DNA is TGCAGCGTTGAAGACCACAGGGAAATGAACTCCATATATTTT. Translation: CSVEDHREMNSIYF. This rearrangement joins TRBV29-1 to TRBJ1-3; D may be TRBD1 (6 bases). The germline CDR1 and CDR2 sequences are SQVTM and ANQGSEA. This CDR3 spans 14 amino acids. V dropped 0 bases and J dropped 11 bases, with 17 bases sitting between them.

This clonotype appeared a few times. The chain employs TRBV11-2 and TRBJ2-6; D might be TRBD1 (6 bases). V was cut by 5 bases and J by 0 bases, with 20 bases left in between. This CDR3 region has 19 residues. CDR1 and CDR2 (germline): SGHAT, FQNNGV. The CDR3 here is CASSPRWDKDPSGANVLTF. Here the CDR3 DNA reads TGTGCCAGCAGCCCAAGGTGGGACAAGGACCCCTCTGGGGCCAACGTCCTGACTTTC.

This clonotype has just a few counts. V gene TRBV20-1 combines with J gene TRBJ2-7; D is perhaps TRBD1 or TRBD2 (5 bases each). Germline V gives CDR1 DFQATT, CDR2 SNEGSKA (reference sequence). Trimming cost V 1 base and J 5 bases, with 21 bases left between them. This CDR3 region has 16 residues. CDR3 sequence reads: CSARGWGRTFADEQYF. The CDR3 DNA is TGCAGTGCTAGAGGTTGGGGACGGACCTTCGCGGACGAGCAGTACTTC.

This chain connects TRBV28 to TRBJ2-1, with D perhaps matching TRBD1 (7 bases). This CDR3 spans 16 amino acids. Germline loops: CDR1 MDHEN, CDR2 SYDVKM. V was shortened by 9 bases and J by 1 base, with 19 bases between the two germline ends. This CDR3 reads CARRDRPLDSYNEQFF. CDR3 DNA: TGTGCCAGGCGGGACAGACCTTTGGATTCCTACAATGAGCAGTTCTTC.